A single sample is the source of the 25 T cell receptor beta chains below, sequenced in a study of T cell responses to AZD1222 COVID-19 vaccine. Profiled with immunoSEQ multiplex PCR; TCRdb holds only in-frame clones, not every one. Counted here are tens of thousands of clones, 87% occurring once; the ten biggest clones make up 3.5% to 4%. Sequencing used peripheral blood, obtained on day 0 of AZD1222 vaccination. These receptors originate from an adult in good health.

The chain's CDR3 is CASSTQAGYEQYF. The CDR3 DNA sequence: TGTGCCAGTAGTACCCAGGCCGGGTACGAGCAGTACTTC. The chain has TRBV19 and TRBJ2-7; D is unclear. Germline-derived CDR1 and CDR2 are LNHDA and SQIVND (reference sequence). This CDR3 comprises 13 residues. V lost 4 bases to trimming and J lost 4 bases, with 11 bases between them.

The chain links TRBV5-4 to TRBJ1-1; D unresolved. Between the trimmed V and J ends, which lost 3 bases and 1 base, there was a span of 10 bases. The CDR3 covers 14 residues. Per germline, CDR1 SGHNT and CDR2 YYREEE (reference sequence). The CDR3 nucleotides are TGTGCCAGCAGCTCGAGGAATACGAACACTGAAGCTTTCTTT. Its translation: CASSSRNTNTEAFF.

The gene calls are TRBV10-3 and TRBJ2-1; 11 bases match TRBD1. CDR1 is ENHRY, CDR2 SYGVKD, per germline. Germline trimming cut 7 bases from V and 6 bases from J; bases unmatched to any gene: 2. The CDR3 loop spans 13 amino acids. CDR3 region: CAIKGTGGNEQFF. CDR3 DNA sequence: TGTGCCATCAAAGGGACAGGGGGCAATGAGCAGTTCTTC.

The chain employs TRBV5-1 and TRBJ2-3, with unresolved D. Trimming pared 6 bases from V and 3 bases from J, leaving 8 bases between. CDR1 and CDR2 (germline): SGHRS, YFSETQ. The CDR3 is 12 residues long. DNA for the CDR3: TGCGCCAGCACTGATTTGACAGATACGCAGTATTTT. The encoded protein is CASTDLTDTQYF.

The genes are TRBV24-1 and TRBJ1-1, with D unresolved. The V end lost 5 bases, the J end lost 1 base, and 7 bases lay between the germline ends. The CDR3 length is 13 residues. In germline, CDR1 is KGHDR, CDR2 SFDVKD. The CDR3 sequence: CATSATSNTEAFF. The DNA for the CDR3 is TGTGCCACCAGTGCGACATCGAACACTGAAGCTTTCTTT.

The chain recombines TRBV7-9 with TRBJ1-1, with TRBD1 matching 8 bases. Germline CDR1 and CDR2: SEHNR and FQNEAQ (reference sequence). This CDR3 spans 12 amino acids. V was clipped by 1 base and J by 12 bases; unmatched bases: 4. Here the CDR3 reads CASSLGDRPTFF. The CDR3 coding sequence is TGTGCCAGCAGCTTAGGGGACAGGCCGACTTTCTTT.

The V gene is TRBV18, the J gene TRBJ2-5, with 8 nucleotides matching TRBD2. CDR1 KGHSH and CDR2 LQKENI come from the germline V gene. CDR3 length equals 14 residues. Germline trimming cut 3 bases from V and 2 bases from J; bases unmatched to any gene: 2. In DNA form, the CDR3 reads TGTGCCAGCTCACCCGGGACTAGTCAAGAGACCCAGTACTTC. This codes for CASSPGTSQETQYF.

This clone appeared a single time. The chain recombines TRBV9 with TRBJ2-7; tentative D call: TRBD1 (7 bases). The CDR3 is made up of 15 amino acids. Germline loops: CDR1 SGDLS, CDR2 YYNGEE. V lost 0 bases and J lost 3, with 13 bases in between. The CDR3 nucleotides read TGTGCCAGCAGCGTAGAGGCGGGACAGTACTACGAGCAGTACTTC. Amino acid sequence: CASSVEAGQYYEQYF.

This chain connects TRBV4-3 to TRBJ1-1; D gene unclear. Germline-derived CDR1 and CDR2 are LGHNA and YSLEER. V was clipped by 0 bases and J by 0 bases, with 11 bases between them. CDR3 length: 16 amino acids. CDR3 nucleotide sequence: TGCGCCAGCAGCCAAGACAGATCCAACATGAACACTGAAGCTTTCTTT. Encoded protein: CASSQDRSNMNTEAFF.

A few counts support this clone. The chain uses TRBV18 and TRBJ1-2, with a possible D match to TRBD1 (5 bases). Germline-derived CDR1 and CDR2 are KGHSH and LQKENI. The V and J ends lost 3 bases and 4 bases respectively, with 9 bases between them. This CDR3 is 13 amino acids long. The CDR3 loop is CASSPPGTYGYTF. The CDR3 coding sequence is TGTGCCAGCTCACCTCCGGGGACCTATGGCTACACCTTC.

J is TRBJ2-2 and V is TRBV18; D is possibly TRBD1 (6 bases). Germline loops: CDR1 KGHSH, CDR2 LQKENI. V was pared by 2 bases and J by 3 bases, with 10 bases between. The CDR3 totals 15 residues. This CDR3 is CASSPVTGYTGELFF. CDR3 DNA sequence: TGTGCCAGCTCACCAGTGACAGGCTACACCGGGGAGCTGTTTTTT.

This chain links TRBV6-5 with TRBJ1-2; TRBD1 matches 11 bases. After removal of 11 bases from V and 8 bases from J, the junction contained 13 bases not matched to a gene. The CDR3 is 14 residues long. CDR1 MNHEY and CDR2 SVGAGI come from the germline V gene. CDR3 sequence reads: CAGRPGQGVKGYTF. CDR3 nucleotide sequence: TGTGCCGGTCGCCCGGGACAGGGGGTAAAGGGCTACACCTTC.

The chain is built from TRBV5-6 and TRBJ1-5; 9 bases agree with TRBD1. V gave up 4 bases and J gave up 4 bases; unmatched junction bases: 6. The CDR3 runs to 15 residues. Per germline, CDR1 SGHDT and CDR2 YYEEEE. For the CDR3, the DNA is TGTGCCAGCAGCCTTGGACAGGGGTGGAATCAGCCCCAGCATTTT. Its protein is CASSLGQGWNQPQHF.

The rearrangement joins TRBV3-1 (or the pseudogene TRBV3-2) to TRBJ1-1; possible D gene TRBD1, 5 bases. Germline CDR1 and CDR2: LGHDT and YNNKEL (reference sequence). CDR3 size: 12 residues. V was clipped by 3 bases and J by 3 bases, with 5 bases between them. The CDR3 DNA sequence: TGTGCCAGCAGCCAGGGGGACACTGAAGCTTTCTTT. Its translation: CASSQGDTEAFF.

The rearrangement joins TRBV21-1 to TRBJ2-7; the table's D call, TRBD2, has no DNA check behind it. TRBV21-1 is reported as a pseudogene. CDR3 length equals 18 residues. DNA of the CDR3: TGTGCCAGCAGCAAAGGGGAGACTAGCGGGGGCTCTCTCTACGAGCAGTACTTC. Its translation is CASSKGETSGGSLYEQYF.

This chain joins TRBV9 and TRBJ2-7; 8 bases are shared with TRBD2. CDR1 is SGDLS, CDR2 YYNGEE, per germline. CDR3 length: 14 residues. The J segment lost 5 bases and the V segment lost 2 bases, leaving 6 bases of the junction unmatched. CDR3 region: CASSVAGGFDEQYF. The CDR3 DNA follows: TGTGCCAGCAGCGTTGCGGGGGGCTTCGACGAGCAGTACTTC.

This clone came up a few times. This rearrangement joins TRBV10-3 to TRBJ1-2; no firm D call. The CDR3 contains 13 residues. CDR1 and CDR2 (germline): ENHRY, SYGVKD. Between the trimmed V and J ends, which lost 4 bases and 7 bases, there was a span of 13 bases. The CDR3 reads CAISGSSHGGYTF. CDR3 bases: TGTGCCATCAGTGGAAGCAGCCACGGTGGCTACACCTTC.

The chain is built from TRBV5-5 and TRBJ2-5; D remains ambiguous. The CDR3 totals 16 residues. From germline, CDR1 is SGHKS and CDR2 YYEKEE (reference sequence). The V end was cut by 4 bases, the J end by 1 base, with 17 bases between. This CDR3 reads CASSPTSVGRQETQYF. DNA for the CDR3: TGTGCCAGCAGCCCCACGTCGGTGGGCCGCCAAGAGACCCAGTACTTC.

The chain recombines TRBV19 with TRBJ1-5; unclear D gene. CDR1 LNHDA and CDR2 SQIVND come from the germline V gene (reference sequence). CDR3 size: 15 residues. V was clipped by 5 bases and J by 2 bases, with 13 bases between them. The DNA for the CDR3 is TGTGCCAGTAGTCTCGGACCGGCGGGCAATCAGCCCCAGCATTTT. This translates into CASSLGPAGNQPQHF.

The rearrangement joins TRBV5-1 to TRBJ1-1; D gene uncertain. This CDR3 has 14 amino acids. V shed 1 base and J shed 4 bases, with 11 bases lying between them. Per germline, CDR1 SGHRS and CDR2 YFSETQ. The CDR3 reads CASSLYEGITEAFF. The CDR3 region has the DNA TGCGCCAGCAGCTTGTACGAGGGTATCACTGAAGCTTTCTTT.

A single count supports this clone. V and J are TRBV7-2 and TRBJ2-3; D remains unclear. Trimming took off 3 bases at V and 6 bases at J, with 10 bases between the two ends. The CDR3 consists of 13 residues. Germline lookup yields CDR1 SGHTA and CDR2 FQGNSA. DNA of the CDR3: TGTGCCAGCAGCTTCGGGCAGGCGGATACGCAGTATTTT. It yields the protein CASSFGQADTQYF.

The V gene is TRBV11-2, the J gene TRBJ1-1, with D unclear. Germline lookup yields CDR1 SGHAT and CDR2 FQNNGV. This CDR3 contains 15 residues. Between the trimmed V and J ends, which lost 5 bases and 1 base, there was a span of 14 bases. Here the CDR3 DNA reads TGTGCCAGCAGCCTTCTCTCGGGCGCGAACACTGAAGCTTTCTTT. Its translation: CASSLLSGANTEAFF.

This clone was found once. The chain links TRBV4-1 to TRBJ1-1; D is unresolved. V dropped 1 base and J dropped 0 bases, with 6 bases sitting between them. This CDR3 is built from 14 residues. The germline gives CDR1 MGHRA, CDR2 YSYEKL. CDR3 loop: CASSQGVLNTEAFF. Here the CDR3 DNA reads TGCGCCAGCAGCCAAGGTGTCCTGAACACTGAAGCTTTCTTT.

The rearrangement joins TRBV6-4 to TRBJ1-5; the match to TRBD1 covers 7 bases. From germline, CDR1 is MRHNA and CDR2 SNTAGT. With 5 bases clipped from V and 1 base from J, the junction kept 17 bases outside the gene matches. This CDR3 spans 19 amino acids. The chain's CDR3 is CASSNFRDSLDFSNQPQHF. Written as DNA, the CDR3 is TGTGCCAGCAGTAACTTCCGGGACAGTTTGGATTTCAGCAATCAGCCCCAGCATTTT.

The chain recombines TRBV29-1 with TRBJ1-2, with D possibly being TRBD1 (5 bases). Germline CDR1 is SQVTM and CDR2 is ANQGSEA. The CDR3 runs 14 residues. Trimming shortened V by 0 bases and J by 8 bases, and 16 bases separated the two germline ends. Written as DNA, the CDR3 is TGCAGCGTTGAAGACCAAACCCTCCACAGGGGCTACACCTTC. Amino acid sequence: CSVEDQTLHRGYTF. Drawing the rest from reference TRBV29-1 and TRBJ1-2, the complete variable domain is SAVISQKPSRDICQRGTSLTIQCQVDSQVTMMFWYRQQPGQSLTLIATANQGSEATYESGFVIDKFPISRPNLTFSTLTVSNMSPEDSSIYLCSVEDQTLHRGYTFGSGTRLTVV.